This T cell receptor beta chain was profiled in a study of blood T cells in healthy people across ages. Study-level findings and limits: Per million T cells, TCR beta diversity dropped roughly linearly as age increased.

A second about 7 to 11 cycle PCR used barcoded and J-beta primers. Using its own MiXCR run on the 5' RACE reads, TCRdb lists one record per CDR3 protein. The data hold around 1,800,000 distinct CDR3 sequences, with 30% to 40% observed a single time. Of note for this clonotype: No antigen is known for it.

Germline-derived CDR1 and CDR2 are SEHNR and FQNEAQ (reference sequence). V dropped 1 base and J dropped 3 bases, with 10 bases sitting between them. The CDR3 is 15 amino acids. The authors extracted at least 6 micrograms of total RNA per sample. The rearrangement uses TRBV7-9 and TRBJ1-5; D call uncertain. This clonotype originated in a human donor in good health. The sequenced material came from blood. The CDR3 region has the DNA TGTGCCAGCAGCTTAGTCGGCGGTACCAATCAGCCCCAGCATTTT. Protein: CASSLVGGTNQPQHF.